The subject of this entry is one T cell receptor (beta chain). The data were obtained in a study of blood T cell repertoires in COVID-19. Study details: The United States, Italy and Spain provided the acute and convalescent COVID-19 samples. Nucleic acid was either cDNA or gDNA, and it came from T cells, B-cell-depleted T cells, or PBMCs.

Original processing notes: Reference gene primer amplification yielded estimated nucleated cell counts. Assay used: immunoSEQ multiplex PCR; TCRdb lists only in-frame clones, some missing. D and trimming come from the DNA, and the V and J calls and clone size come from that table. Among 60,000 to 75,000 clones listed, 85% to 90% were seen once. V shed 5 bases, J shed 7 bases, and the junction held 14 bases outside the gene matches. This CDR3 region has 17 residues. Germline lookup yields CDR1 SGHTA and CDR2 FQGTGA. The chain combines TRBV7-3 with TRBJ2-5; 12 bases fit TRBD2. The sequenced sample was peripheral blood. The source is a man aged 45-65 years with active COVID-19. CDR3 in DNA: TGTGCCAGCAGCCCAACGCTAGCGGGAGGGCCGTTTGGGACCCAGTACTTC. This gives the protein CASSPTLAGGPFGTQYF.